This T cell receptor (beta chain) was identified during a study of shared T cell receptors in the human thymus. Produced via immunoSEQ multiplex PCR; TCRdb's table is partial and in-frame only. The sample includes approximately 490,000 clones, around three quarters seen only once; the top ten take about 0.012%. The CDR3 spans 16 residues. From germline, CDR1 is LNHNV and CDR2 YYDKDF (reference sequence). After removal of 1 base from V and 5 bases from J, the junction contained 6 bases not matched to a gene. This sample was shared with a second study, whose subject was human thymus T cells. That paper adds: Corrective cardiac operations yielded the resected thymus tissue. Highly overlapping thymic repertoires in unrelated individuals were reported by related research.

This receptor was identified in a boy younger than two with a congenital heart defect. Source material: thymocytes. The chain combines TRBV15 with TRBJ2-5; TRBD2 matches 11 bases. This chain's CDR3 is CATSRVVLAGGETQYF. The CDR3 bases are TGTGCCACCAGCAGAGTGGTGTTAGCGGGAGGGGAGACCCAGTACTTC.